The 11 T cell receptor beta chains reported below all come from one sample, sequenced in a study of CD8 T cells in Susac syndrome. With random hexamers, reverse transcription was performed on about 0.5 to 1 ug of RNA. TCRdb ran MiXCR on the immunoSEQ multiplex PCR reads and lists one entry per CDR3 protein. The data show around 200,000 distinct CDR3 sequences, over 85% seen once. The sequencing sample was made of CD4+ T cells from PBMCs. These receptors all come from a human donor in good health.

The rearrangement joins TRBV3-1 to TRBJ1-2; TRBD1 agrees at 9 bases. Germline V gene lookup returns CDR1 LGHDT and CDR2 YNNKEL (reference sequence). V was clipped by 3 bases and J by 13 bases; unmatched bases: 15. The CDR3 consists of 15 residues. The CDR3 region is CASSHLDRGPSVITF. The DNA for the CDR3 is TGTGCCAGCAGCCACTTGGACAGGGGCCCTTCCGTGATCACCTTC. Looking up the rest from reference TRBV3-1 and TRBJ1-2 gives the full variable domain: DTAVSQTPKYLVTQMGNDKSIKCEQNLGHDTMYWYKQDSKKFLKIMFSYNNKELIINETVPNRFSPKSPDKAHLNLHINSLELGDSAVYFCASSHLDRGPSVITFGSGTRLTVV.

In DNA, the CDR3 is TGTGCCAGCAGCCCTTCGACCTCTCGGGGCTACACCTTC. It encodes CASSPSTSRGYTF. The rearrangement joins TRBV6-6 to TRBJ1-2, with unresolved D. The V end was cut by 6 bases, the J end by 8 bases, with 16 bases between. The germline V gene encodes CDR1 MNHNY and CDR2 SVGAGI (reference sequence). The CDR3 extends over 13 amino acids.

The gene calls are TRBV5-1 and TRBJ2-1; D is uncertain. V lost 4 bases, J lost 3 bases, and 11 bases lay in between. This CDR3 is built from 14 residues. CDR1 is SGHRS and CDR2 is YFSETQ in the germline V gene. The CDR3 coding sequence is TGCGCCAGCAGCCGTCCGGAGCGCTACAATGAGCAGTTCTTC. It encodes CASSRPERYNEQFF.

The genes are TRBV10-3 and TRBJ1-2, with D possibly being TRBD1 (6 bases). The V end was cut by 2 bases, the J end by 4 bases, with 11 bases between. The CDR3 runs to 14 residues. Germline values: CDR1 ENHRY, CDR2 SYGVKD. The CDR3 sequence is CAISEREGGYGYTF. The DNA of the CDR3 is TGTGCCATCAGTGAGCGGGAAGGGGGCTATGGCTACACCTTC.

The rearrangement links TRBV24-1 to TRBJ1-2; possible D gene TRBD1, 5 bases. This CDR3 has 14 residues. In germline, CDR1 is KGHDR, CDR2 SFDVKD. The ends were cut back, 4 bases at V and 4 bases at J, with 12 bases in the middle. The CDR3 region is CATSESRGPYGYTF. For the CDR3, the DNA is TGTGCCACCAGTGAGAGCCGGGGCCCCTATGGCTACACCTTC.

This rearrangement joins TRBV6-2 or TRBV6-3 to TRBJ1-1; unclear D gene. The CDR3 is 13 residues long. CDR1 is MNHEY, CDR2 SVGEGT, per germline. V was shortened by 5 bases and J by 4 bases, with 11 bases between the two germline ends. CDR3 in amino acids: CASSGVLATEAFF. CDR3 coding DNA: TGTGCCAGCAGTGGGGTGCTGGCCACTGAAGCTTTCTTT.

The chain recombines TRBV15 with TRBJ2-2; D is undetermined. Germline CDR1 and CDR2: LNHNV and YYDKDF (reference sequence). V was shortened by 0 bases and J by 2 bases, with 7 bases between the two germline ends. The CDR3 is 15 amino acids. The CDR3 loop reads CATSRELVNTGELFF. The CDR3 bases are TGTGCCACCAGCAGAGAGCTAGTTAACACCGGGGAGCTGTTTTTT.

This clonotype was seen just once. The chain carries TRBV24-1 and TRBJ2-7, with D possibly TRBD2 on 6 matching bases. From germline, CDR1 is KGHDR and CDR2 SFDVKD. The ends were cut back, 4 bases at V and 9 bases at J, with 12 bases in the middle. CDR3 length: 12 amino acids. CDR3 amino acids: CATSDQSGRQYF. CDR3 sequence (DNA): TGTGCCACCAGTGACCAGAGCGGGCGGCAGTACTTC.

This chain uses TRBV29-1 with TRBJ2-5, with 8 bases that match TRBD1. The junction had 9 bases not matched to a gene; V was cut back by 1 base and J by 5 bases. This CDR3 spans 15 amino acids. Germline V gene lookup returns CDR1 SQVTM and CDR2 ANQGSEA. In DNA, the CDR3 is TGCAGCGTTGAAGGGCGGACAGGGAAATTTGAGACCCAGTACTTC. Protein product: CSVEGRTGKFETQYF.

This chain links TRBV18 with TRBJ1-2; 11 bases are a match to TRBD1. CDR1 is KGHSH, CDR2 LQKENI, per germline. J gave up 4 bases and V 8 bases, and 18 bases lay outside the gene matches. The length of the CDR3 is 18 residues. The CDR3 spells CASASTSGQGVFFYGYTF. The CDR3 DNA reads as TGTGCCAGCGCCTCGACCTCGGGACAGGGGGTCTTTTTCTATGGCTACACCTTC.

The V gene is TRBV5-1, the J gene TRBJ2-1; 9 nucleotides align to TRBD1. Germline trimming cut 6 bases from V and 7 bases from J; bases unmatched to any gene: 11. This CDR3 is 15 amino acids long. Germline loops: CDR1 SGHRS, CDR2 YFSETQ. CDR3 coding DNA: TGCGCCAGCACCCCTGCGACAGGGGGAAGAAATGAGCAGTTCTTC. This gives the protein CASTPATGGRNEQFF.